These 17 T cell receptor beta chains came from one sample sequenced in a study of shared clonotypes between healthy human individuals. The repertoire was sequenced with immunoSEQ multiplex PCR; TCRdb's copy has only in-frame clones and lacks some. Among some 1,100,000 clones listed, around 78% were seen once. Sequencing used memory CD4+ T cells from PBMCs. Subset given: CD45RA-negative fraction. These receptors all stem from a man younger than 35 in good health. Some clones in this sample may be carry-over from other donors' samples.

This clone was picked up a small number of times. Other DNA sequences of this sample code for an identical CDR3. The gene calls are TRBV30 and TRBJ2-1; a weak D match, TRBD1 (6 bases). V was shortened by 5 bases and J by 3 bases, with 8 bases between the two germline ends. CDR1 is GTSNPN, CDR2 SVGIG, per germline (reference sequence). The CDR3 is made up of 12 amino acids. The CDR3 here is CAWRTDYNEQFF. CDR3 DNA: TGTGCCTGGCGGACAGACTACAATGAGCAGTTCTTC.

In the case of this clone: Different DNA sequences within this sample yield the same CDR3. The rearrangement links TRBV5-1 to TRBJ2-1; D gene uncertain. V was shortened by 0 bases and J by 5 bases, with 6 bases between the two germline ends. This CDR3 is 13 amino acids long. Germline V gives CDR1 SGHRS, CDR2 YFSETQ. For the CDR3, the DNA is TGCGCCAGCAGCTTGGCCGGAAACAATGAGCAGTTCTTC. As protein: CASSLAGNNEQFF.

This sequence joins TRBV21-1 and TRBJ2-3; TRBD1, as called in the table, went unchecked against the DNA. TRBV21-1 is a listed pseudogene. The CDR3 sequence is 16 residues long. This CDR3 reads CASRCRTGRDTDTQYF. The CDR3 DNA follows: TGTGCCAGCCGATGTAGGACAGGACGAGATACAGATACGCAGTATTTT.

The rearrangement joins TRBV20-1 to TRBJ2-3, with D possibly TRBD2 on 5 matching bases. Looked up from germline, CDR1 is DFQATT and CDR2 is SNEGSKA (reference sequence). This CDR3 comprises 11 residues. V was pared by 3 bases and J by 6 bases, with 7 bases between. CDR3 bases: TGCAGTGCTAGTAGCGAGGATACGCAGTATTTT. Protein: CSASSEDTQYF.

The chain joins TRBV18 to TRBJ2-7, with D unclear. The V gene's germline CDR1 is KGHSH and CDR2 LQKENI. There are 14 residues in the CDR3. V lost 3 bases to trimming and J lost 9 bases, with 18 bases between them. CDR3 nucleotides: TGTGCCAGCTCACCCCCGACTTATCCGACGGCGCAGTACTTC. As protein: CASSPPTYPTAQYF. Full variable domain (remainder filled in from reference TRBV18 and TRBJ2-7): NAGVMQNPRHLVRRRGQEARLRCSPMKGHSHVYWYRQLPEEGLKFMVYLQKENIIDESGMPKERFSAEFPKEGPSILRIQQVVRGDSAAYFCASSPPTYPTAQYFGPGTRLTVT.

V usage is TRBV11-3 and J usage is TRBJ1-1; possibly TRBD1 for D (6 bases). The ends were cut back, 2 bases at V and 4 bases at J, with 8 bases in the middle. The CDR3 extends over 13 amino acids. Per germline, CDR1 SGHNT and CDR2 YENEEA. CDR3 nucleotides: TGTGCCAGCAGCTTAACACAGGGCACTGAAGCTTTCTTT. It translates to CASSLTQGTEAFF. The full variable domain, in which reference TRBV11-3 and TRBJ1-1 provide the parts outside the CDR3, is EAGVVQSPRYKIIEKKQPVAFWCNPISGHNTLYWYLQNLGQGPELLIRYENEEAVDDSQLPKDRFSAERLKGVDSTLKIQPAELGDSAVYLCASSLTQGTEAFFGQGTRLTVV.

The chain has TRBV7-6 and TRBJ2-3; TRBD2 might be the D (6 bases). V was trimmed by 2 bases and J by 0 bases, leaving 9 bases between them. The CDR3 contains 15 residues. Germline loops: CDR1 SGHVS, CDR2 FNYEAQ. This CDR3 reads CASSLLGGSTDTQYF. The CDR3 coding sequence is TGTGCCAGCAGCTTATTGGGGGGAAGCACAGATACGCAGTATTTT. The complete variable domain, with remaining parts taken from reference TRBV7-6 and TRBJ2-3, reads GAGVSQSPRYKVTKRGQDVALRCDPISGHVSLYWYRQALGQGPEFLTYFNYEAQQDKSGLPNDRFSAERPEGSISTLTIQRTEQRDSAMYRCASSLLGGSTDTQYFGPGTRLTVL.

The V call is TRBV7-9, the J call TRBJ1-2, with 7 positions matching TRBD1. With 3 bases clipped from V and 3 bases from J, the junction kept 10 bases outside the gene matches. This CDR3 region has 16 residues. Germline V CDR1 and CDR2: SEHNR, FQNEAQ (reference sequence). The CDR3 spells CASSLDRSYPDYGYTF. CDR3 coding DNA: TGTGCCAGCAGCTTGGACAGGTCCTACCCGGACTATGGCTACACCTTC.

The chain combines TRBV28 with TRBJ1-4; D unresolved. This CDR3 spans 15 amino acids. The germline V gene has CDR1 MDHEN and CDR2 SYDVKM. Trimming cost V 7 bases and J 5 bases, with 17 bases left between them. The CDR3: CASTLRTTLNEKLFF. CDR3 nucleotide sequence: TGTGCCAGCACCCTCAGGACCACTTTAAATGAAAAACTGTTTTTT. Combining the CDR3 with reference TRBV28 and TRBJ1-4 gives the whole variable domain DVKVTQSSRYLVKRTGEKVFLECVQDMDHENMFWYRQDPGLGLRLIYFSYDVKMKEKGDIPEGYSVSREKKERFSLILESASTNQTSMYLCASTLRTTLNEKLFFGSGTQLSVL.

A word on this clone: This specimen includes other DNA sequences encoding the same CDR3. This chain links TRBV28 with TRBJ1-2; maybe TRBD1 (6 bases). Trimming shortened V by 6 bases and J by 8 bases, and 13 bases separated the two germline ends. From germline, CDR1 is MDHEN and CDR2 SYDVKM. The CDR3 covers 12 residues. The CDR3 DNA reads as TGTGCCAGCAGCCTAGGGGGGGGCGGCTACACCTTC. Translating gives CASSLGGGGYTF.

This sequence joins TRBV30 and TRBJ1-5, with a possible D match to TRBD1 (6 bases). Germline assignment: CDR1 GTSNPN and CDR2 SVGIG (reference sequence). V was cut by 8 bases and J by 5 bases, with 16 bases left in between. This CDR3 comprises 13 residues. Here the CDR3 DNA reads TGTGCCGGATCAGACAGGTTTGATCAGCCCCAGCATTTT. Amino acids: CAGSDRFDQPQHF.

V and J are TRBV18 and TRBJ2-7, with D possibly TRBD2 on 5 matching bases. The CDR3 is made up of 12 amino acids. Trimming stripped 3 bases from V and 3 bases from J, with 6 bases between. The germline V gene encodes CDR1 KGHSH and CDR2 LQKENI. In DNA, the CDR3 is TGTGCCAGCTCACCTGACTACTACGAGCAGTACTTC. Protein: CASSPDYYEQYF.

This clone is a singleton in its sample. CDR3 sequence: CASRDGTTNEKLFF. CDR3 DNA: TGTGCCAGTCGGGACGGGACAACTAATGAAAAACTGTTTTTT. The gene calls are TRBV19 and TRBJ1-4; possibly TRBD1 for D (5 bases). V lost 8 bases, J lost 0 bases, and 10 bases lay in between. The CDR3 contains 14 residues. Germline V gene data show CDR1 as LNHDA and CDR2 as SQIVND (reference sequence).

V usage is TRBV19 and J usage is TRBJ1-5, with 8 bases identical to TRBD1. The CDR3 runs 14 residues. The V and J ends lost 5 bases and 6 bases, in that order; junction bases with no gene match: 6. CDR1 and CDR2 from the germline V gene are LNHDA and SQIVND (reference sequence). Written as DNA, the CDR3 is TGTGCCAGTAGTGTCAGGGGGCAGGGTCAGCCCCAGCATTTT. It encodes CASSVRGQGQPQHF.

The V gene is TRBV5-1, the J gene TRBJ2-3; 9 bases fit TRBD1. This CDR3 has 16 amino acids. Losses at the gene ends were 4 bases for V and 0 bases for J; bases not matched to a gene: 6. The V gene's germline CDR1 is SGHRS and CDR2 YFSETQ. CDR3 sequence reads: CASSPGTGISTDTQYF. The CDR3 DNA follows: TGCGCCAGCAGCCCGGGGACAGGGATTAGCACAGATACGCAGTATTTT.

This clone was found a few times. J is TRBJ2-5 and V is TRBV19; 10 positions agree with TRBD1. The CDR3 has 15 residues. With 6 bases clipped from V and 3 bases from J, the junction kept 7 bases outside the gene matches. CDR1 is LNHDA, CDR2 SQIVND, per germline (reference sequence). The CDR3 sequence: CASRNKGQGEETQYF. CDR3 sequence (DNA): TGTGCCAGTAGAAATAAAGGACAGGGGGAAGAGACCCAGTACTTC.

The chain couples TRBV19 to TRBJ2-1; 9 bases line up with TRBD2. V trimming: 5 bases; J trimming: 15 bases; junction bases outside the gene matches: 20. Germline CDR1 reads LNHDA; CDR2 reads SQIVND (reference sequence). The CDR3 is made up of 16 amino acids. In DNA form, the CDR3 reads TGTGCCAGTAGTCCCCTTACTCGCGGGAGGGCCGAGTGGGTGTTCTTC. It yields the protein CASSPLTRGRAEWVFF.